Sequencing of this T cell receptor beta chain was carried out in a study of blood T cell repertoires in COVID-19. About the research overall: Sources were T cells, B-cell-depleted T cells, or PBMCs; the material itself was cDNA or gDNA.

Under the authors' procedure: Reference gene primer amplification gave nucleated cell count estimates. TCRdb's copy holds only in-frame clones and misses some; the assay was immunoSEQ multiplex PCR. V and J calls and clone size are given by that table; D and trimming were obtained from the DNA. The repertoire consists of fewer than 45,000 clones, with more than 70% occurring once and the leading ten covering 30% to 35%. The V and J ends lost 6 bases and 1 base, in that order; junction bases with no gene match: 14. The CDR3 is made up of 17 amino acids. Germline V CDR1 and CDR2: KGHSH, LQKENI. This sequence was found in a man aged 55 to 69 with acute or convalescent COVID-19. The sequenced material came from peripheral blood. The genes are TRBV18 and TRBJ1-1, with 7 bases matching TRBD1. The CDR3 here is CASSQNPGTEENTEAFF. The CDR3 nucleotides are TGTGCCAGCTCCCAAAATCCCGGGACAGAAGAGAACACTGAAGCTTTCTTT. The variable domain in full, completed from reference TRBV18 and TRBJ1-1, reads NAGVMQNPRHLVRRRGQEARLRCSPMKGHSHVYWYRQLPEEGLKFMVYLQKENIIDESGMPKERFSAEFPKEGPSILRIQQVVRGDSAAYFCASSQNPGTEENTEAFFGQGTRLTVV.